The 14 T cell receptor beta chains reported below all come from one sample, sequenced in a study of radiation and T cells in renal cell carcinoma. Produced via immunoSEQ multiplex PCR; TCRdb's table is partial and in-frame only. The sample shows 95,000 to 150,000 clones, 80% to 85% of them seen only once. Regarding time point: baseline pretreatment blood. Treatment defined: 15 Gy SBRT to primary tumor, nephrectomy 4 weeks later. The sequenced sample was blood, obtained from a patient whose treatment included radiotherapy and nephrectomy. These receptors came from a woman in her fifties or sixties with renal cell carcinoma.

V usage is TRBV11-2 and J usage is TRBJ2-1; 8 positions match TRBD1. V lost 5 bases to trimming and J lost 6 bases; unmatched junction nucleotides: 9. Germline V gene lookup returns CDR1 SGHAT and CDR2 FQNNGV. CDR3 length equals 15 residues. CDR3 sequence reads: CASSPRTGLANEQFF. The CDR3 DNA sequence: TGTGCCAGCAGCCCCAGGACAGGGCTCGCCAATGAGCAGTTCTTC.

The chain links TRBV7-9 to TRBJ2-5; 8 bases are a match to TRBD1. The CDR3 is made up of 16 amino acids. V trimming: 5 bases; J trimming: 2 bases; junction bases outside the gene matches: 10. The germline gives CDR1 SEHNR, CDR2 FQNEAQ (reference sequence). The DNA of the CDR3 is TGTGCCAGCAGCCCGGCGTGGACAGGGACTCAAGAGACCCAGTACTTC. This translates into CASSPAWTGTQETQYF.

The chain recombines TRBV2 with TRBJ1-4, with D possibly TRBD1 on 5 matching bases. This CDR3 contains 14 residues. Germline V CDR1 and CDR2: SNHLY, FYNNEI. Trimming shortened V by 10 bases and J by 1 base, and 13 bases separated the two germline ends. This CDR3 is CATDGQGTNEKLFF. The CDR3 bases are TGTGCCACCGATGGGCAGGGAACTAATGAAAAACTGTTTTTT.

This clone was observed once. V usage is TRBV5-1 and J usage is TRBJ2-5; D ambiguous. V lost 2 bases and J lost 3, with 11 bases in between. The CDR3 loop spans 14 amino acids. Per germline, CDR1 SGHRS and CDR2 YFSETQ. Written as DNA, the CDR3 is TGCGCCAGCAGCTTAGGGTCGCCGAAAGAGACCCAGTACTTC. It codes for CASSLGSPKETQYF. The variable domain in full, with the rest retrieved from reference TRBV5-1 and TRBJ2-5, is KAGVTQTPRYLIKTRGQQVTLSCSPISGHRSVSWYQQTPGQGLQFLFEYFSETQRNKGNFPGRFSGRQFSNSRSEMNVSTLELGDSALYLCASSLGSPKETQYFGPGTRLLVL.

In its sample, this clone was seen once. The V call is TRBV5-6, the J call TRBJ1-2; tentatively, D is TRBD1 (6 bases). The CDR3 is 14 residues long. The V gene lost 1 base and the J gene lost 4 bases, with 11 bases spanning the gap. Germline CDR1 SGHDT, CDR2 YYEEEE. The CDR3 spells CASSLPGGGYGYTF. Written as DNA, the CDR3 is TGTGCCAGCAGCTTGCCCGGGGGCGGCTATGGCTACACCTTC.

The V and J genes are TRBV6-5 and TRBJ2-1, with 9 bases that match TRBD1. V was clipped by 6 bases and J by 12 bases; unmatched bases: 6. The CDR3 extends over 12 amino acids. Germline CDR1 reads MNHEY; CDR2 reads SVGAGI. This CDR3 is CASRPTGGRQFF. As DNA, the CDR3 is TGTGCCAGCAGGCCTACAGGGGGCAGGCAGTTCTTC.

V usage is TRBV27 and J usage is TRBJ1-5; no clear D gene. The V end was cut by 4 bases, the J end by 5 bases, with 15 bases between. The germline gives CDR1 MNHEY, CDR2 SMNVEV (reference sequence). This CDR3 is 15 amino acids long. DNA of the CDR3: TGTGCCAGCAGTTCGTCTGACAAGGTTGATCAGCCCCAGCATTTT. Translating it yields CASSSSDKVDQPQHF.

V gene TRBV7-9 combines with J gene TRBJ2-3, with TRBD2 matching over 10 bases. CDR1 is SEHNR, CDR2 FQNEAQ, per germline (reference sequence). This CDR3 is 15 amino acids long. V was pared by 6 bases and J by 0 bases, with 3 bases of the junction left unmatched. In DNA, the CDR3 is TGTGCCAGCAGGCTAGCGGGGGCGAGCACAGATACGCAGTATTTT. As protein: CASRLAGASTDTQYF.

The chain uses TRBV6-5 and TRBJ1-1; D ambiguous. Trimming stripped 2 bases from V and 5 bases from J, with 9 bases between. Germline V gives CDR1 MNHEY, CDR2 SVGAGI. The CDR3 extends over 13 amino acids. This CDR3 reads CASSYTLWTEAFF. DNA of the CDR3: TGTGCCAGCAGTTACACTTTGTGGACTGAAGCTTTCTTT.

The chain employs TRBV9 and TRBJ1-2; D is ambiguous. In germline, CDR1 is SGDLS, CDR2 YYNGEE. With 0 bases removed from V and 8 bases from J, the gap between germline ends came to 11 bases. There are 13 residues in the CDR3. As DNA, the CDR3 is TGTGCCAGCAGCGTAGAGGCGGATTTAGGCTACACCTTC. Translated: CASSVEADLGYTF.

This rearrangement joins TRBV9 to TRBJ2-2; D is uncertain. The length of the CDR3 is 13 residues. V was cut by 2 bases and J by 7 bases, with 9 bases left in between. The germline gives CDR1 SGDLS, CDR2 YYNGEE. CDR3 DNA sequence: TGTGCCAGCAGCGTTGGCGGAAACGGGGAGCTGTTTTTT. It is translated as CASSVGGNGELFF.

The V gene is TRBV6-5, the J gene TRBJ2-7, with 7 bases that match TRBD1. The CDR3 covers 14 residues. CDR1 MNHEY and CDR2 SVGAGI come from the germline V gene. The V and J ends lost 2 bases and 3 bases, in that order; junction bases with no gene match: 4. The CDR3 is CASSYEDRVYEQYF. CDR3 DNA: TGTGCCAGCAGTTACGAAGACAGGGTCTACGAGCAGTACTTC.

The chain carries TRBV9 and TRBJ1-3; D is perhaps TRBD1 (5 bases). Germline assignment: CDR1 SGDLS and CDR2 YYNGEE. This CDR3 contains 16 residues. Between the trimmed V and J ends, which lost 0 bases and 3 bases, there was a span of 13 bases. The CDR3 DNA is TGTGCCAGCAGCGTAGCGGGGGAGGGCGTTGGAAACACCATATATTTT. It is translated as CASSVAGEGVGNTIYF.

This clone was seen a single time. The chain carries TRBV29-1 and TRBJ1-4; a weak D match, TRBD1 (6 bases). Per the germline V gene, CDR1 is SQVTM and CDR2 is ANQGSEA. CDR3 length: 14 residues. V was cut by 6 bases and J by 2 bases, with 13 bases left in between. The CDR3 here is CSVDTGTTNEKLFF. As DNA, the CDR3 is TGCAGCGTGGATACAGGGACCACTAATGAAAAACTGTTTTTT.